This TCR beta chain was profiled in a study of blood T cell repertoires in COVID-19. Study overall: The analysed material was cDNA or gDNA that came from T cells, B-cell-depleted T cells, or PBMCs.

Residents of about two dozen US areas, aged 18 to 89 years, made up the participants. Cohort placement rested on clinical history that participants reported themselves. Cohort 3 donors counted as recovered after two negative PCRs, clearance, or resolved symptoms. The CDR3 has 15 amino acids. V was pared by 1 base and J by 8 bases, with 6 bases of the junction left unmatched. CDR1 is SGHTA, CDR2 FQGNSA, per germline. Libraries were prepared by immunoSEQ multiplex PCR; TCRdb keeps only in-frame clonotypes and omits some of them. Among a few hundred thousand clones listed, over 80% were seen once. The chain carries TRBV7-2 and TRBJ2-1, with TRBD2 identical over 9 bases. The specimen sequenced was PBMCs or T cells enriched from blood (not recorded which). This sequence originates from a woman in her forties or fifties who had recovered from COVID-19. The CDR3 DNA reads TGTGCCAGCAGCTTAGAGGGGACTAGCCGCGATGAGCAGTTCTTC. This sequence encodes CASSLEGTSRDEQFF.